The clone carrying this T cell receptor beta chain has just a few counts. The data derive from a study of beta chain features in type 1 diabetes. V was shortened by 3 bases and J by 4 bases, with 6 bases between the two germline ends. Germline V gene data show CDR1 as ENHRY and CDR2 as SYGVKD. The CDR3 is made up of 12 amino acids. The entirety of the isolated RNA underwent reverse transcription, so expressed TCRB transcripts were sequenced. Repertoires were generated with immunoSEQ multiplex PCR, while TCRdb's copy carries only in-frame clones and drops some. The sample lists 400,000 to 550,000 clones; about 10% were seen once.

The chain couples TRBV10-3 to TRBJ1-2; possible D gene TRBD1, 6 bases. This clonotype originated in a woman aged 18 to 35 in good health. The sequencing input was naive CD4+ T cells from blood. The CDR3 protein is CAISEGGYGYTF. In DNA, the CDR3 is TGTGCCATCAGTGAAGGGGGCTATGGCTACACCTTC.